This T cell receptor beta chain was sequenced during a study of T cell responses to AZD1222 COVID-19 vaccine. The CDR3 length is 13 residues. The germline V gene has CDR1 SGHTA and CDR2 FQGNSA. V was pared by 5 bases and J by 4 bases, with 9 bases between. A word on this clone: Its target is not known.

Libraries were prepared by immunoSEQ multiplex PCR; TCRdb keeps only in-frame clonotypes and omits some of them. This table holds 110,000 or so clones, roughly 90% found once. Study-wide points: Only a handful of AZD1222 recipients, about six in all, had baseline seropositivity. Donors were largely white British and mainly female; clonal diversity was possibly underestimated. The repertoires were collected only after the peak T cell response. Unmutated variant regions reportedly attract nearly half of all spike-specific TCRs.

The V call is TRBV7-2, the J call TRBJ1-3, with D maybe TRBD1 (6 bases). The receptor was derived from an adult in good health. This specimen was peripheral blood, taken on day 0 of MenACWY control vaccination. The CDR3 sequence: CASSPGVGNTIYF. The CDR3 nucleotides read TGTGCCAGCAGCCCAGGGGTCGGAAACACCATATATTTT.